The 23 T cell receptor beta chains below were found in one sample sequenced in a study of cytomegalovirus exposure and HLA in healthy donors. This table comes from immunoSEQ multiplex PCR, and its TCRdb copy is limited to in-frame clones, with some not included. The data show hundreds of thousands of clones, with approximately 86% seen just once and around 1.2% held by the top ten. The sample comprised PBMCs. These receptors were taken from a woman in her twenties or thirties in good health and CMV-seropositive.

This rearrangement joins TRBV19 to TRBJ2-3, with D hard to call. CDR3 size: 12 residues. The germline V and J ends were trimmed by 9 bases and 1 base, with 8 bases remaining between them. Germline V gene sequence: CDR1 LNHDA, CDR2 SQIVND (reference sequence). The CDR3, as DNA: TGTGCCAGCTCCCCCGGCACAGATACGCAGTATTTT. Translation: CASSPGTDTQYF.

Of note for this clone: Compared with germline, one end of the junction differs, possibly owing to a read error. The chain uses TRBV7-7 and TRBJ2-2; 7 positions match TRBD1. Germline V gene sequence: CDR1 SSHAT, CDR2 FNYEAQ (reference sequence). The CDR3 is 14 amino acids. CDR3 loop: CASSQTGNDGELFF. In nucleotides, the CDR3 is TGTGCTAGCAGCCAGACAGGGAACGACGGGGAGCTGTTTTTT.

The J gene is TRBJ2-7, the V gene TRBV7-8, with a tentative D call TRBD2 (5 bases). Germline V gene data show CDR1 as SGHVS and CDR2 as FQNEAQ. V lost 1 base and J 4 bases, leaving 17 bases between the germline ends. This CDR3 is built from 16 residues. CDR3 sequence (DNA): TGTGCCAGCAGCTTAGACTCCCGGGGTGGTAGGTACGAGCAGTACTTC. Translating gives CASSLDSRGGRYEQYF.

The rearrangement uses TRBV6-6 and TRBJ1-2; TRBD1 matches 9 bases. The germline V gene encodes CDR1 MNHNY and CDR2 SVGAGI (reference sequence). Trimming at V came to 11 bases and at J to 7 bases, leaving 8 bases not matched to a gene. CDR3 length: 12 residues. CDR3: CAGRGQGGGYTF. The DNA of the CDR3 is TGTGCCGGGAGGGGACAGGGAGGTGGCTACACCTTC.

The chain combines TRBV5-1 with TRBJ1-4; 9 bases map to TRBD1. Germline CDR1 reads SGHRS; CDR2 reads YFSETQ. The V gene end was trimmed by 4 bases and the J gene end by 6 bases; junction bases not matched to a gene: 7. The CDR3 length is 15 residues. CDR3 DNA sequence: TGCGCCAGCAGCACGGGACAGGGACGGGATGAAAAACTGTTTTTT. This gives the protein CASSTGQGRDEKLFF.

The chain has TRBV18 and TRBJ2-7; 12 bases align to TRBD1. The V and J ends lost 0 bases and 6 bases, in that order; junction bases with no gene match: 3. Germline V gene lookup returns CDR1 KGHSH and CDR2 LQKENI. CDR3 length: 15 amino acids. DNA of the CDR3: TGTGCCAGCTCACCACCGGGACAGGGGGCCGGCGAGCAGTACTTC. It is translated as CASSPPGQGAGEQYF.

The chain couples TRBV27 to TRBJ1-2; D perhaps matches TRBD1 (5 bases). There are 15 residues in the CDR3. Germline V gene sequence: CDR1 MNHEY, CDR2 SMNVEV (reference sequence). V lost 0 bases and J lost 4, with 12 bases in between. CDR3 sequence (DNA): TGTGCCAGCAGTTTATCTCGGCAGGGAGGCTATGGCTACACCTTC. Its protein is CASSLSRQGGYGYTF.

The V and J genes are TRBV5-1 and TRBJ2-5, with D uncertain. In germline, CDR1 is SGHRS, CDR2 YFSETQ. The CDR3 consists of 15 residues. Trimming shortened V by 0 bases and J by 7 bases, and 16 bases separated the two germline ends. For the CDR3, the DNA is TGCGCCAGCAGCTTGGGTCCAGCCGGCACGGGGACCCAGTACTTC. It is translated as CASSLGPAGTGTQYF.

The V call is TRBV19, the J call TRBJ2-5; 16 bases agree with TRBD2. The V and J ends lost 2 bases and 4 bases, in that order; junction bases with no gene match: 7. The CDR3 spans 18 residues. CDR1 and CDR2 (germline): LNHDA, SQIVND (reference sequence). CDR3 in amino acids: CASSIRGTSGRAGETQYF. The CDR3, as DNA: TGTGCCAGTAGTATAAGGGGGACTAGCGGGAGGGCCGGAGAGACCCAGTACTTC.

V and J are TRBV27 and TRBJ1-2; possible D gene TRBD1, 6 bases. Germline assignment: CDR1 MNHEY and CDR2 SMNVEV (reference sequence). The V and J ends lost 4 bases and 2 bases respectively, with 14 bases between them. The CDR3 has 15 residues. The CDR3 region is CASSSRSDRNYGYTF. CDR3 nucleotides: TGTGCCAGCAGTTCCCGCTCGGACAGAAACTATGGCTACACCTTC.

The chain is built from TRBV30 and TRBJ2-5; 13 bases agree with TRBD2. Trimming took 6 bases from V and 5 from J; bases not matched to a gene: 6. The CDR3 extends over 14 amino acids. From germline, CDR1 is GTSNPN and CDR2 SVGIG (reference sequence). CDR3 DNA sequence: TGTGCCTGTTTACTAGCGGGAGGGTGGGAGACCCAGTACTTC. Protein sequence: CACLLAGGWETQYF.

The V and J genes are TRBV7-8 and TRBJ1-5, with D possibly TRBD1 on 6 matching bases. CDR1 is SGHVS, CDR2 FQNEAQ, per germline. Trimming left V 5 bases short and J 4 bases short, with 12 bases between. This CDR3 has 14 amino acids. CDR3 protein: CASSLYRVNQPQHF. CDR3 in DNA: TGTGCCAGCAGCCTATACAGGGTAAATCAGCCCCAGCATTTT.

The rearrangement uses TRBV5-4 and TRBJ2-1; 13 nucleotides match TRBD2. The J segment lost 8 bases and the V segment lost 4 bases, leaving 6 bases of the junction unmatched. The CDR3 is 15 amino acids. Germline V gene lookup returns CDR1 SGHNT and CDR2 YYREEE (reference sequence). The CDR3 DNA reads as TGTGCCAGCAGCCAAAGGACTAGCGGGAGTTATGAGCAGTTCTTC. This gives the protein CASSQRTSGSYEQFF.

The chain employs TRBV27 and TRBJ2-1, with a possible D match to TRBD2 (5 bases). The CDR3 runs to 16 residues. Deletions cut 3 bases from V and 0 bases from J, with 12 bases between. Germline CDR1 MNHEY, CDR2 SMNVEV (reference sequence). This CDR3 is CASSFGPGSSYNEQFF. The CDR3 DNA is TGTGCCAGCAGTTTTGGTCCGGGGAGCTCCTACAATGAGCAGTTCTTC.

In the case of this clone: Other DNA sequences of this sample code for an identical CDR3. This CDR3 reads CASSPGGSNQPQHF. The CDR3, as DNA: TGTGCCAGCTCACCGGGGGGTAGCAATCAGCCCCAGCATTTT. This rearrangement joins TRBV18 to TRBJ1-5, with TRBD1 as a possible D gene (5 bases). The germline V gene encodes CDR1 KGHSH and CDR2 LQKENI. Trimming pared 3 bases from V and 0 bases from J, leaving 6 bases between. CDR3 length equals 14 residues.

The chain couples TRBV18 to TRBJ1-1; D gene ambiguous. V was pared by 2 bases and J by 1 base, with 11 bases between. The CDR3 has 15 residues. CDR1 is KGHSH, CDR2 LQKENI, per germline. CDR3 bases: TGTGCCAGCTCACCATCGGAAGCAGGGAACACTGAAGCTTTCTTT. Translated, it gives CASSPSEAGNTEAFF.

The CDR3 nucleotides read TGTGCCAGCGGCATTCCTATTGGGACAGCCCCAAACTATGGCTACACCTTC. This gives the protein CASGIPIGTAPNYGYTF. The gene calls are TRBV18 and TRBJ1-2, with 7 bases fitting TRBD1. The CDR3 runs to 17 residues. Losses at the gene ends were 8 bases for V and 2 bases for J; bases not matched to a gene: 17. Germline V gene lookup returns CDR1 KGHSH and CDR2 LQKENI.

The rearrangement joins TRBV7-2 to TRBJ2-7; 7 bases map to TRBD1. Germline CDR1 is SGHTA and CDR2 is FQGNSA. This CDR3 spans 16 amino acids. Trimming took 1 base from V and 5 from J; bases not matched to a gene: 11. CDR3 coding DNA: TGTGCCAGCAGCTTAGTCTTAGCAGGGGGAATCGACGAGCAGTACTTC. Residues: CASSLVLAGGIDEQYF.

V and J are TRBV6-5 and TRBJ2-7, with TRBD2 matching 7 bases. V shed 6 bases and J 3 bases; nucleotides not matched to a gene: 2. The CDR3 length is 12 residues. Per germline, CDR1 MNHEY and CDR2 SVGAGI. The DNA for the CDR3 is TGTGCCAGCAGCCGGACTAGCTACGAGCAGTACTTC. It translates to CASSRTSYEQYF.

The chain links TRBV28 to TRBJ1-2; D ambiguous. Trimming stripped 3 bases from V and 7 bases from J, with 6 bases between. In germline, CDR1 is MDHEN, CDR2 SYDVKM. This CDR3 spans 11 amino acids. Written as DNA, the CDR3 is TGTGCCAGCAGTTTTTCATTTGGCTACACCTTC. Translation gives CASSFSFGYTF.

The rearrangement uses TRBV5-1 and TRBJ1-2; D is undetermined. Per germline, CDR1 SGHRS and CDR2 YFSETQ. Trimming pared 0 bases from V and 7 bases from J, leaving 10 bases between. The CDR3 covers 13 residues. CDR3 region: CASSLGEASGYTF. CDR3 bases: TGCGCCAGCAGCTTGGGGGAGGCGAGTGGCTACACCTTC.

The chain carries TRBV5-4 and TRBJ2-7; 9 bases are a match to TRBD2. The CDR3 runs to 14 residues. Germline CDR1 and CDR2: SGHNT and YYREEE (reference sequence). V was clipped by 4 bases and J by 3 bases; unmatched bases: 5. DNA for the CDR3: TGTGCCAGCAGCGCCGGACTAGCGAACTACGAGCAGTACTTC. It yields the protein CASSAGLANYEQYF.

This clone came up once. The CDR3 is CASSVPQGDNQPQHF. The CDR3 nucleotides read TGTGCCAGCAGTGTCCCACAGGGAGACAATCAGCCCCAGCATTTT. The rearrangement uses TRBV28 and TRBJ1-5, with D tentatively TRBD1 (6 bases). CDR1 is MDHEN and CDR2 is SYDVKM in the germline V gene. The CDR3 is 15 amino acids. V lost 5 bases, J lost 3 bases, and 14 bases lay in between.